What follows are 25 T cell receptor beta chains derived from one specimen sequenced in a study of blood T cell repertoires in COVID-19. Sequencing was performed with immunoSEQ multiplex PCR; in TCRdb, only in-frame clones are kept and a portion is missing. The sample contains around 340,000 clones, about four fifths of which appear only once. The specimen sequenced was peripheral blood. These receptors were collected from a man aged 30 to 39 with active or convalescent COVID-19.

As regards this clone: This specimen includes other DNA sequences encoding the same CDR3. V and J are TRBV9 and TRBJ1-3; the D is unclear. CDR1 is SGDLS and CDR2 is YYNGEE in the germline V gene. The CDR3 spans 11 residues. Trimming shortened V by 4 bases and J by 5 bases, and 4 bases separated the two germline ends. The chain's CDR3 is CASSSRNTIYF. The DNA of the CDR3 is TGTGCCAGCAGCAGCAGAAACACCATATATTTT.

This chain links TRBV7-2 with TRBJ2-3; D is uncertain. Trimming left V 1 base short and J 2 bases short, with 10 bases between. This CDR3 is built from 15 residues. Germline V gives CDR1 SGHTA, CDR2 FQGNSA. In DNA form, the CDR3 reads TGTGCCAGCAGCTTAGATATTGCGGTCACAGATACGCAGTATTTT. Amino acids: CASSLDIAVTDTQYF.

V usage is TRBV7-2 and J usage is TRBJ2-7; 11 positions agree with TRBD2. Germline V gives CDR1 SGHTA, CDR2 FQGNSA. The CDR3 covers 16 residues. V gave up 1 base and J gave up 2 bases; unmatched junction bases: 4. CDR3 DNA: TGTGCCAGCAGCTTAGGTTTAGCGGGGGGGACCTACGAGCAGTACTTC. Translation gives CASSLGLAGGTYEQYF.

The V gene is TRBV28, the J gene TRBJ2-5; TRBD2 agrees at 12 bases. The CDR3 has 12 residues. Germline CDR1 reads MDHEN; CDR2 reads SYDVKM. CDR3 DNA: TGTGCGACTAGCGGGAGTACAGAGACCCAGTACTTC. As protein: CATSGSTETQYF.

J is TRBJ1-1 and V is TRBV11-3; 8 nucleotides agree with TRBD1. After removal of 5 bases from V and 6 bases from J, the junction contained 14 bases not matched to a gene. The CDR3 is 16 residues long. The germline V gene has CDR1 SGHNT and CDR2 YENEEA. The CDR3 loop is CASSARRDRWDAEAFF. For the CDR3, the DNA is TGTGCCAGCAGCGCCCGCCGGGACAGGTGGGACGCTGAAGCTTTCTTT. The complete variable domain, with remaining parts taken from reference TRBV11-3 and TRBJ1-1, reads EAGVVQSPRYKIIEKKQPVAFWCNPISGHNTLYWYLQNLGQGPELLIRYENEEAVDDSQLPKDRFSAERLKGVDSTLKIQPAELGDSAVYLCASSARRDRWDAEAFFGQGTRLTVV.

V is TRBV19 and J is TRBJ1-2; D may be TRBD1 (6 bases). Per germline, CDR1 LNHDA and CDR2 SQIVND (reference sequence). The CDR3 runs 15 residues. V was pared by 0 bases and J by 2 bases, with 10 bases between. The CDR3 coding sequence is TGTGCCAGTAGTATAGATACACAGGGAAACTATGGCTACACCTTC. This sequence encodes CASSIDTQGNYGYTF. Filled out from reference TRBV19 and TRBJ1-2, the complete variable domain reads DGGITQSPKYLFRKEGQNVTLSCEQNLNHDAMYWYRQDPGQGLRLIYYSQIVNDFQKGDIAEGYSVSREKKESFPLTVTSAQKNPTAFYLCASSIDTQGNYGYTFGSGTRLTVV.

The chain uses TRBV18 and TRBJ2-5, with TRBD1 identical over 10 bases. Germline trimming cut 1 base from V and 5 bases from J; bases unmatched to any gene: 1. The CDR3 sequence is 14 residues long. CDR1 KGHSH and CDR2 LQKENI come from the germline V gene. CDR3 bases: TGTGCCAGCTCACCACGGGGACAGGGGGAGACCCAGTACTTC. Translating it yields CASSPRGQGETQYF. Supplemented by reference TRBV18 and TRBJ2-5, the full variable domain reads NAGVMQNPRHLVRRRGQEARLRCSPMKGHSHVYWYRQLPEEGLKFMVYLQKENIIDESGMPKERFSAEFPKEGPSILRIQQVVRGDSAAYFCASSPRGQGETQYFGPGTRLLVL.

V usage is TRBV29-1 and J usage is TRBJ1-1; D not certain. The length of the CDR3 is 12 residues. The V end was cut by 5 bases, the J end by 3 bases, with 10 bases between. The germline CDR1 and CDR2 sequences are SQVTM and ANQGSEA. The CDR3 protein is CSVYHTYTEAFF. The CDR3 bases are TGCAGCGTTTACCACACCTACACTGAAGCTTTCTTT.

The rearrangement joins TRBV4-3 to TRBJ1-5; the D is unclear. Per germline, CDR1 LGHNA and CDR2 YSLEER. The CDR3 is 15 amino acids. V lost 1 base, J lost 2 bases, and 9 bases lay in between. CDR3 sequence: CASSQGTRGNQPQHF. CDR3 coding DNA: TGCGCCAGCAGCCAAGGAACTCGGGGCAATCAGCCCCAGCATTTT.

This chain joins TRBV3-1 (or the pseudogene TRBV3-2) and TRBJ1-6; a possible D gene is TRBD1 (5 bases). This CDR3 has 20 amino acids. With 4 bases removed from V and 7 bases from J, the gap between germline ends came to 29 bases. Looked up from germline, CDR1 is LGHDT and CDR2 is YNNKEL (reference sequence). In DNA, the CDR3 is TGTGCCAGCAGCCTTGAGCCCATCCCCGGGGGGACCCCGTGGAATTCACCCCTCCACTTT. Translated: CASSLEPIPGGTPWNSPLHF.

The chain recombines TRBV28 with TRBJ2-7; perhaps TRBD1 as D (5 bases). CDR1 is MDHEN and CDR2 is SYDVKM in the germline V gene. This CDR3 spans 14 amino acids. V dropped 2 bases and J dropped 1 base, with 9 bases sitting between them. DNA of the CDR3: TGTGCCAGCAGTTTACGGACATTTTCCTACGAGCAGTACTTC. Translating gives CASSLRTFSYEQYF.

The chain combines TRBV27 with TRBJ1-1; a possible D gene is TRBD1 (5 bases). The germline gives CDR1 MNHEY, CDR2 SMNVEV (reference sequence). This CDR3 has 16 amino acids. The V gene lost 2 bases and the J gene lost 3 bases, with 16 bases spanning the gap. CDR3 sequence reads: CASSLVAQGWDTEAFF. The CDR3 DNA is TGTGCCAGCAGTTTAGTGGCCCAGGGATGGGACACTGAAGCTTTCTTT.

The J gene is TRBJ2-3, the V gene TRBV7-3, with D perhaps TRBD2 (5 bases). The CDR3 totals 14 residues. V lost 7 bases and J lost 2, with 13 bases in between. Germline loops: CDR1 SGHTA, CDR2 FQGTGA. The CDR3 spells CASNRGSSTDTQYF. The CDR3 DNA reads as TGTGCCAGCAACCGGGGTAGCTCCACAGATACGCAGTATTTT. Full variable domain (missing parts from reference TRBV7-3 and TRBJ2-3): GAGVSQTPSNKVTEKGKYVELRCDPISGHTALYWYRQSLGQGPEFLIYFQGTGAADDSGLPNDRFFAVRPEGSVSTLKIQRTERGDSAVYLCASNRGSSTDTQYFGPGTRLTVL.

The chain couples TRBV29-1 to TRBJ1-2; possibly TRBD1 for D (5 bases). Germline V CDR1 and CDR2: SQVTM, ANQGSEA. The ends were cut back, 1 base at V and 1 base at J, with 16 bases in the middle. This CDR3 contains 16 residues. Here the CDR3 DNA reads TGCAGCGTTGAAGGGGCAAGGGGCGAAAATAACTATGGCTACACCTTC. Translation: CSVEGARGENNYGYTF.

This chain joins TRBV7-6 and TRBJ1-4; no definite D call. Germline loops: CDR1 SGHVS, CDR2 FNYEAQ. V shed 0 bases and J shed 11 bases, with 7 bases lying between them. This CDR3 is built from 12 residues. The CDR3 spells CASSLAAGKLFF. The CDR3 bases are TGTGCCAGCAGCTTAGCGGCGGGGAAACTGTTTTTT.

The chain is built from TRBV12-3 or TRBV12-4 and TRBJ1-4; 9 bases are a match to TRBD1. The CDR3 covers 13 residues. Germline trimming cut 2 bases from V and 14 bases from J; bases unmatched to any gene: 6. This CDR3 is CASSLWGQGDLFF. As DNA, the CDR3 is TGTGCCAGCAGTTTATGGGGACAGGGTGATCTGTTTTTT.

This clone was picked up a small number of times. The V gene is TRBV7-3, the J gene TRBJ1-6; D not resolved. Trimming took off 4 bases at V and 7 bases at J, with 11 bases between the two ends. Germline CDR1 SGHTA, CDR2 FQGTGA. The CDR3 totals 14 residues. This CDR3 reads CASSSGVRNSPLHF. CDR3 nucleotides: TGTGCCAGCAGCTCCGGGGTGAGGAATTCACCCCTCCACTTT. The full variable domain, completed using reference TRBV7-3 and TRBJ1-6, is GAGVSQTPSNKVTEKGKYVELRCDPISGHTALYWYRQSLGQGPEFLIYFQGTGAADDSGLPNDRFFAVRPEGSVSTLKIQRTERGDSAVYLCASSSGVRNSPLHFGNGTRLTVT.

The chain joins TRBV7-8 to TRBJ2-7; 9 nucleotides agree with TRBD1. The CDR3 is made up of 16 amino acids. V trimming: 4 bases; J trimming: 4 bases; junction bases outside the gene matches: 11. In germline, CDR1 is SGHVS, CDR2 FQNEAQ. For the CDR3, the DNA is TGTGCCAGCAGCTACCCCGGGACAGGGTCCACTTACGAGCAGTACTTC. Protein sequence: CASSYPGTGSTYEQYF.

The rearrangement uses TRBV29-1 and TRBJ2-7, with D possibly TRBD2 on 5 matching bases. Germline CDR1 is SQVTM and CDR2 is ANQGSEA. CDR3 length equals 12 residues. V was trimmed by 4 bases and J by 3 bases, leaving 10 bases between them. This CDR3 is CSVAASSYEQYF. The CDR3 DNA reads as TGCAGCGTTGCAGCTAGCAGCTACGAGCAGTACTTC.

The chain combines TRBV4-3 with TRBJ1-5; 9 nucleotides match TRBD1. The CDR3 length is 16 residues. With V trimmed by 2 bases and J by 2 bases, 4 bases remained unmatched. CDR1 and CDR2 from the germline V gene are LGHNA and YSLEER. The CDR3 DNA reads TGCGCCAGCAGCCAAAACAGGGGGCCGGGCAATCAGCCCCAGCATTTT. Its protein is CASSQNRGPGNQPQHF.

V gene TRBV3-1 (or the pseudogene TRBV3-2) combines with J gene TRBJ2-1; 7 positions match TRBD1. Germline CDR1 LGHDT, CDR2 YNNKEL (reference sequence). This CDR3 is built from 14 residues. J lost 3 bases, V lost 4 bases, and 3 bases had no gene match. CDR3 protein: CASSPGGDYNEQFF. The CDR3 coding sequence is TGTGCCAGCAGCCCAGGGGGAGACTACAATGAGCAGTTCTTC.

The rearrangement uses TRBV6-1 and TRBJ1-3, with D unresolved. Germline V gene sequence: CDR1 MNHNS, CDR2 SASEGT. Trimming took off 0 bases at V and 4 bases at J, with 10 bases between the two ends. The CDR3 has 15 residues. The CDR3 protein is CASSEALGGGNTIYF. The CDR3 coding sequence is TGTGCCAGCAGTGAAGCACTGGGAGGGGGAAACACCATATATTTT.

In this sample, this clone turned up a few times. The gene calls are TRBV11-3 and TRBJ1-2; D perhaps matches TRBD1 (5 bases). The CDR3 runs 13 residues. Looked up from germline, CDR1 is SGHNT and CDR2 is YENEEA. Deletions cut 5 bases from V and 8 bases from J, with 15 bases between. Here the CDR3 reads CASSPIRTRGYTF. For the CDR3, the DNA is TGTGCCAGCAGCCCGATTAGGACACGGGGCTACACCTTC.

J is TRBJ2-5 and V is TRBV7-2, with 7 bases matching TRBD1. Losses at the gene ends were 1 base for V and 5 bases for J; bases not matched to a gene: 7. The CDR3 is 15 amino acids. The V gene's germline CDR1 is SGHTA and CDR2 FQGNSA. The CDR3: CASSLESGQWETQYF. The CDR3 bases are TGTGCCAGCAGCTTAGAGTCGGGACAGTGGGAGACCCAGTACTTC.

This clone appeared a few times. J is TRBJ1-6 and V is TRBV4-3; 10 bases are a match to TRBD1. The length of the CDR3 is 16 residues. Germline CDR1 reads LGHNA; CDR2 reads YSLEER. Trimming at V came to 5 bases and at J to 11 bases, leaving 12 bases not matched to a gene. CDR3 loop: CASSYLPGQGIAPLHF. The CDR3 region has the DNA TGCGCCAGCAGCTACCTGCCGGGACAGGGGATAGCACCCCTCCACTTT.